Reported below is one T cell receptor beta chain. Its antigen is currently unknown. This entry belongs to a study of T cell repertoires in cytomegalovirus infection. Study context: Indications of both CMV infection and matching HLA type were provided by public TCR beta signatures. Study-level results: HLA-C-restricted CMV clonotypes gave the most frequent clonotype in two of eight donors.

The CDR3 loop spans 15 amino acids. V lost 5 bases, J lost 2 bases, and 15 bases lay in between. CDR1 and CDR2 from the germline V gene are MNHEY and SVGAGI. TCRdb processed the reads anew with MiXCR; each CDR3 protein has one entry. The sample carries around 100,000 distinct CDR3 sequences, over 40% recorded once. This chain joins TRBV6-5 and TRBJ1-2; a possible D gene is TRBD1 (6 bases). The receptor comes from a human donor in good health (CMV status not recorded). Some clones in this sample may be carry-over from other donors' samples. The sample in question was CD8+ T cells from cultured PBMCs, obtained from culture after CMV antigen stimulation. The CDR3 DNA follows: TGTGCCAGCAGTAAATGGACAGTCGGGAACTATGGCTACACCTTC. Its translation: CASSKWTVGNYGYTF.